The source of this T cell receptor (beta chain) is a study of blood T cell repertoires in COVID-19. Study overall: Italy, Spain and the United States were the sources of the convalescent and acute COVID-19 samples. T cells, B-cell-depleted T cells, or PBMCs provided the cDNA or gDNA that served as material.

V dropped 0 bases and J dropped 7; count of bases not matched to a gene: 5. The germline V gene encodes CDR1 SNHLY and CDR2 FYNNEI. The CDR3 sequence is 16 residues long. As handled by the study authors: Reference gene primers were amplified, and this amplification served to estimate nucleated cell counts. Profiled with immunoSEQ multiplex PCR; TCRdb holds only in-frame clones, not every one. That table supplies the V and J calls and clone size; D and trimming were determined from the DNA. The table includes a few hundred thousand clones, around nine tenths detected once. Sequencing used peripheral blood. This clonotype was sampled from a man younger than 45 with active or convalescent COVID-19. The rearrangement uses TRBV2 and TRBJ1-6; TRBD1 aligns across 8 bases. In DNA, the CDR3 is TGTGCCAGCAGTGAAGCGCTTTGGACAGGGAATTCACCCCTCCACTTT. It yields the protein CASSEALWTGNSPLHF.